This T cell receptor (beta chain) was recorded in a study of vaccination effects on CD4 cells after COVID-19. The CDR3 spans 16 residues. Germline CDR1 reads MGHRA; CDR2 reads YSYEKL. Trimming took 0 bases from V and 2 from J; bases not matched to a gene: 4. Worth noting for this clone: The antigen is unknown.

Only in-frame clones appear in the TCRdb table, and some are missing; sequencing was by immunoSEQ multiplex PCR. The sample records around 62,000 clones, around 70% being singletons. The culture ran for 10 to 11 days, and then CD4+ T cells were isolated. Each participant was given two doses of one vaccine (BNT162b2 or mRNA-1273). The material sequenced was CD4+ T cells from PBMCs cultured without peptide, taken after COVID-19 vaccination. V usage is TRBV4-1 and J usage is TRBJ2-1; 7 bases match TRBD2. The clonotype was recovered from a human donor who received a COVID-19 vaccine. The CDR3 sequence: CASSQDSGGTYNEQFF. In nucleotides, the CDR3 is TGCGCCAGCAGCCAAGATTCGGGGGGTACCTACAATGAGCAGTTCTTC.